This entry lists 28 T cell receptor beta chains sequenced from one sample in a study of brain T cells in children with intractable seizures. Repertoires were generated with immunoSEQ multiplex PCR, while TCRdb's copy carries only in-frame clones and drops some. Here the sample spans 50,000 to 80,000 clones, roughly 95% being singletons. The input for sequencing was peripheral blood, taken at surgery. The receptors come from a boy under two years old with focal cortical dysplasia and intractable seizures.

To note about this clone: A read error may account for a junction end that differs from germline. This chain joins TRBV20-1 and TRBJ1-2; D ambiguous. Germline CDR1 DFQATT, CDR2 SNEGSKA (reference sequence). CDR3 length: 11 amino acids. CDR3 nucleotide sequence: TGCAGTGCTAGTATTCAGACCCGGACCCTTTTC. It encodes CSASIQTRTLF.

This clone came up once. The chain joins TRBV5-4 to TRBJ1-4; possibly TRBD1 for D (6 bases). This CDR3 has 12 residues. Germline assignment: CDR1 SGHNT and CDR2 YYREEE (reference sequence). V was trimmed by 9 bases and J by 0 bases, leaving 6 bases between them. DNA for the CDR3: TGTGCCACAGGGGCAACTAATGAAAAACTGTTTTTT. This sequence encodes CATGATNEKLFF.

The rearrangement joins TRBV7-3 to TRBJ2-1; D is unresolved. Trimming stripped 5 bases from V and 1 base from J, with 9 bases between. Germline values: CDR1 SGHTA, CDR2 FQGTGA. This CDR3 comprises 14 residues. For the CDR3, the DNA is TGTGCCAGCAGCCCCTCTGTTTCCTACAATGAGCAGTTCTTC. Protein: CASSPSVSYNEQFF.

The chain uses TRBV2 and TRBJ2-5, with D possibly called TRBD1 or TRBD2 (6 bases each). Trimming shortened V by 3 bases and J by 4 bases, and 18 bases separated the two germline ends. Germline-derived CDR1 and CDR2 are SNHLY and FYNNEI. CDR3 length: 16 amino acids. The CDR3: CASSEGIRGAAETQYF. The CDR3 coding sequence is TGTGCCAGCAGTGAGGGTATTAGGGGGGCTGCAGAGACCCAGTACTTC. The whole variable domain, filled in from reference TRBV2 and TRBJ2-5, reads EPEVTQTPSHQVTQMGQEVILRCVPISNHLYFYWYRQILGQKVEFLVSFYNNEISEKSEIFDDQFSVERPDGSNFTLKIRSTKLEDSAMYFCASSEGIRGAAETQYFGPGTRLLVL.

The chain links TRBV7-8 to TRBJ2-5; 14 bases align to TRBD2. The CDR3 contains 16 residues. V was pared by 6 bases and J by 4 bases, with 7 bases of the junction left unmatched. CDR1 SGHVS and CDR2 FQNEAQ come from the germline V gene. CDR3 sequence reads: CASRALGLAGGETQYF. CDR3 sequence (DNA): TGTGCCAGCAGGGCGTTAGGACTAGCGGGAGGAGAGACCCAGTACTTC.

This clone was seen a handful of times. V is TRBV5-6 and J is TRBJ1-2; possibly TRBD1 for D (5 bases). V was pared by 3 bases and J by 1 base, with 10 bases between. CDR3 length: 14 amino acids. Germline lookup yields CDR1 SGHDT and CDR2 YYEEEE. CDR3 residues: CASSSGAFNYGYTF. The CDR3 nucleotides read TGTGCCAGCAGCTCCGGGGCATTTAACTATGGCTACACCTTC. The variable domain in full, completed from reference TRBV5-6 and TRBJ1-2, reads DAGVTQSPTHLIKTRGQQVTLRCSPKSGHDTVSWYQQALGQGPQFIFQYYEEEERQRGNFPDRFSGHQFPNYSSELNVNALLLGDSALYLCASSSGAFNYGYTFGSGTRLTVV.

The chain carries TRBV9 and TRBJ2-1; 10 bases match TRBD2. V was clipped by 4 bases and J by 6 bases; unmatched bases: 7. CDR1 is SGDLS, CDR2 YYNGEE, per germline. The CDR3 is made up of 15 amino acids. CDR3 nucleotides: TGTGCCAGCAGCCTGAGACTAGCGGGTTTCAATGAGCAGTTCTTC. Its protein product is CASSLRLAGFNEQFF.

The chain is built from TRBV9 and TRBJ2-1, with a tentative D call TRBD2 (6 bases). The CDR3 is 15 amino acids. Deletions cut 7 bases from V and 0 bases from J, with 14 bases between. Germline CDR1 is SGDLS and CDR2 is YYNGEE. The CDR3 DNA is TGTGCCAGCTCCATAGCGGAATCCTCCTACAATGAGCAGTTCTTC. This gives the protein CASSIAESSYNEQFF. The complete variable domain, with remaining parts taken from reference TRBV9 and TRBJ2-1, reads DSGVTQTPKHLITATGQRVTLRCSPRSGDLSVYWYQQSLDQGLQFLIQYYNGEERAKGNILERFSAQQFPDLHSELNLSSLELGDSALYFCASSIAESSYNEQFFGPGTRLTVL.

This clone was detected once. The CDR3 loop is CASSIVDGSYEQYF. Written as DNA, the CDR3 is TGTGCCAGTAGTATAGTGGACGGATCCTACGAGCAGTACTTC. The gene calls are TRBV19 and TRBJ2-7; no reliable D call. The length of the CDR3 is 14 residues. Trimming removed 1 base at V and 1 base at J, with 8 bases between. CDR1 and CDR2 from the germline V gene are LNHDA and SQIVND (reference sequence).

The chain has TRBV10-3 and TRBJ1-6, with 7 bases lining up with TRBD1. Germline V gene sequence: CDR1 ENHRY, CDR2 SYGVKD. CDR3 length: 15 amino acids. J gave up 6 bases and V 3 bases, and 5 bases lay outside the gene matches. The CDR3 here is CAISDRAGGNSPLHF. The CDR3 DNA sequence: TGTGCCATCAGTGATCGGGCAGGGGGTAATTCACCCCTCCACTTT.

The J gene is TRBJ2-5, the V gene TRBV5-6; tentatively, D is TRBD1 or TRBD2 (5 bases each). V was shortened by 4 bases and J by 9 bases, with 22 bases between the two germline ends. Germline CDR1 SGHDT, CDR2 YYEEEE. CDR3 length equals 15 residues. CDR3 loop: CASSEGTGGMWAQYF. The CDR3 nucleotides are TGTGCCAGCAGCGAAGGGACGGGCGGTATGTGGGCCCAGTACTTC.

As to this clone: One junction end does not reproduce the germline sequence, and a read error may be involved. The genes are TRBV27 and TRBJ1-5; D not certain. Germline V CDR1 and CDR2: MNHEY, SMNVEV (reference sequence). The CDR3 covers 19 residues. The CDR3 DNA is TGTGCCAGCAGTTTATTTCCCTCGGGCCCCGAGGGTCAGACTCAGTCCCAGCATTTT. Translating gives CASSLFPSGPEGQTQSQHF.

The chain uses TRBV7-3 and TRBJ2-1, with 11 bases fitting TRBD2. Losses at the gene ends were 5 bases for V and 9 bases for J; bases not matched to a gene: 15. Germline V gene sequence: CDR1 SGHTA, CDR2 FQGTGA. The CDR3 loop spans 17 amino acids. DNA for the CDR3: TGTGCCAGCAGCCCTCTGCCGACTAGCGGGATCATTGGTGAGCAGTTCTTC. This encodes CASSPLPTSGIIGEQFF.

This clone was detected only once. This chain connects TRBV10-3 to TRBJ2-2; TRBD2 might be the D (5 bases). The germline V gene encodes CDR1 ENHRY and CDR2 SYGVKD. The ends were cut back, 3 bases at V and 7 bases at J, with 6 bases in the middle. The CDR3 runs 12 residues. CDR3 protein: CAISDGVGELFF. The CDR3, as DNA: TGTGCCATCAGTGACGGGGTCGGGGAGCTGTTTTTT.

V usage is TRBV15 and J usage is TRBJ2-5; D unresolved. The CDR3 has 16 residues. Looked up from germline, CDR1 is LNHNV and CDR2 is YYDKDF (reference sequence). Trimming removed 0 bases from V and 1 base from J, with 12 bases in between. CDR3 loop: CATSRDLGRLQETQYF. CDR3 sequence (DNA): TGTGCCACCAGCAGAGATCTCGGACGGCTCCAAGAGACCCAGTACTTC. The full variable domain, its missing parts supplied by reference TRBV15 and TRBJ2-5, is DAMVIQNPRYQVTQFGKPVTLSCSQTLNHNVMYWYQQKSSQAPKLLFHYYDKDFNNEADTPDNFQSRRPNTSFCFLDIRSPGLGDTAMYLCATSRDLGRLQETQYFGPGTRLLVL.

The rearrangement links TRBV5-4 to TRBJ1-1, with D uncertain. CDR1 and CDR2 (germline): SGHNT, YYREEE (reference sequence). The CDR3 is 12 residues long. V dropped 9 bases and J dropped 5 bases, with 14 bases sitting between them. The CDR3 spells CATKAWGTEAFF. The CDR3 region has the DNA TGTGCCACCAAGGCCTGGGGAACTGAAGCTTTCTTT.

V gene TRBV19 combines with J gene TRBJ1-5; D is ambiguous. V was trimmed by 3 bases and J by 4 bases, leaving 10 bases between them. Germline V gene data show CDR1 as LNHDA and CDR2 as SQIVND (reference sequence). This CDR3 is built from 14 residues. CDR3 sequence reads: CASSIARGNQPQHF. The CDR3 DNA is TGTGCCAGTAGTATCGCAAGAGGGAATCAGCCCCAGCATTTT. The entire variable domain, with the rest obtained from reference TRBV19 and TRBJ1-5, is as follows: DGGITQSPKYLFRKEGQNVTLSCEQNLNHDAMYWYRQDPGQGLRLIYYSQIVNDFQKGDIAEGYSVSREKKESFPLTVTSAQKNPTAFYLCASSIARGNQPQHFGDGTRLSIL.

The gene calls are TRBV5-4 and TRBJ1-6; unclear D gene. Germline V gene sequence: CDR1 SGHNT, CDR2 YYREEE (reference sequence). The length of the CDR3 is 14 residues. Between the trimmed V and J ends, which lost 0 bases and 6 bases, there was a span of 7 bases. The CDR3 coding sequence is TGTGCCAGCAGCTTGGGCCAGGTTAATTCACCCCTCCACTTT. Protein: CASSLGQVNSPLHF.

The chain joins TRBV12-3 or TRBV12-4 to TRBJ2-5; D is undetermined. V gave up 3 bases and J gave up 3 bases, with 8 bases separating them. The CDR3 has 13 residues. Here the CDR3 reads CASSFGGEETQYF. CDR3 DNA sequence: TGTGCCAGCAGTTTTGGCGGAGAAGAGACCCAGTACTTC.

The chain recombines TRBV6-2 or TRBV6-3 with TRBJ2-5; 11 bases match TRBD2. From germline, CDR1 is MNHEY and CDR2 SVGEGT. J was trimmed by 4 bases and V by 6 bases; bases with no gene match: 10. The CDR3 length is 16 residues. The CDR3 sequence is CASSPGSGRAGETQYF. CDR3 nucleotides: TGTGCCAGCAGCCCCGGTAGCGGGAGGGCCGGAGAGACCCAGTACTTC.

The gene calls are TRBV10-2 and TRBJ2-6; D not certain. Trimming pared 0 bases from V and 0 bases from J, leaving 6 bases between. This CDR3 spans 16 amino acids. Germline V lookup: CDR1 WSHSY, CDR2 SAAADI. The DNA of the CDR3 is TGCGCCAGCAGTGAGTCAAGGGTCTCTGGGGCCAACGTCCTGACTTTC. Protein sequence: CASSESRVSGANVLTF.

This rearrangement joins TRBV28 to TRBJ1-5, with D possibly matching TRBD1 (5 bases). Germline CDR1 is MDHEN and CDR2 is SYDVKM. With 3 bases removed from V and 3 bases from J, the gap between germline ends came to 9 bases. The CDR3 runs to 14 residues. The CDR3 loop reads CASSFEGINQPQHF. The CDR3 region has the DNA TGTGCCAGCAGTTTCGAGGGGATCAATCAGCCCCAGCATTTT.

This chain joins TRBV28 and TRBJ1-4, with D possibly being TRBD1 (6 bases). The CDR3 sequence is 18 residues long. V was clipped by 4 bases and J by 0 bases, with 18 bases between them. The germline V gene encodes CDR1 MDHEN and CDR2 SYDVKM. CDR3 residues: CASSYPRKQGPTNEKLFF. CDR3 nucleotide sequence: TGTGCCAGCAGTTACCCGAGGAAACAGGGACCAACTAATGAAAAACTGTTTTTT.

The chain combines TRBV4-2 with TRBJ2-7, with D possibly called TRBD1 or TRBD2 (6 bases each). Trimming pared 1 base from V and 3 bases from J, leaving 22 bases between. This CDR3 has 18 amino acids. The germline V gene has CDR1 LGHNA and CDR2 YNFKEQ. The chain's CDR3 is CASSQGGTGWTTVYEQYF. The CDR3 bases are TGTGCCAGCAGCCAAGGGGGCACAGGGTGGACTACCGTCTACGAGCAGTACTTC.

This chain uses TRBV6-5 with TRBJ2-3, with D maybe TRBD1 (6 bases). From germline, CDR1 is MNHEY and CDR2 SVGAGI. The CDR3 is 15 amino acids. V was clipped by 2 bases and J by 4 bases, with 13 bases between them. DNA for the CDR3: TGTGCCAGCAGTTACAGGTCAGGGGTACCAGATACGCAGTATTTT. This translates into CASSYRSGVPDTQYF.

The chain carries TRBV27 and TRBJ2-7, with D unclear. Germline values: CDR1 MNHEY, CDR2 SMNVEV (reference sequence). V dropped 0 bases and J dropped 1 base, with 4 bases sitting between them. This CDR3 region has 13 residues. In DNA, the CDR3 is TGTGCCAGCAGTTTATCGACTTCCTACGAGCAGTACTTC. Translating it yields CASSLSTSYEQYF.

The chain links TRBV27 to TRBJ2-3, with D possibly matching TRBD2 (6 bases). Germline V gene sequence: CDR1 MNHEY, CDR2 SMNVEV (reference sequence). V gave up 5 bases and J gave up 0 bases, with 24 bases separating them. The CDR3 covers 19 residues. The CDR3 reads CASSTRLPTRPDSTDTQYF. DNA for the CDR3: TGTGCCAGCAGTACCCGATTACCGACTAGACCCGATAGCACAGATACGCAGTATTTT.

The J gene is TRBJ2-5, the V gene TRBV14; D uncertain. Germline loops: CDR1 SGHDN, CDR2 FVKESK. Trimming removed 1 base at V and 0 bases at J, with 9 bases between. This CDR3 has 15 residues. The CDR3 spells CASSQVQWYQETQYF. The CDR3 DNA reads TGTGCCAGCAGCCAAGTACAGTGGTACCAAGAGACCCAGTACTTC.